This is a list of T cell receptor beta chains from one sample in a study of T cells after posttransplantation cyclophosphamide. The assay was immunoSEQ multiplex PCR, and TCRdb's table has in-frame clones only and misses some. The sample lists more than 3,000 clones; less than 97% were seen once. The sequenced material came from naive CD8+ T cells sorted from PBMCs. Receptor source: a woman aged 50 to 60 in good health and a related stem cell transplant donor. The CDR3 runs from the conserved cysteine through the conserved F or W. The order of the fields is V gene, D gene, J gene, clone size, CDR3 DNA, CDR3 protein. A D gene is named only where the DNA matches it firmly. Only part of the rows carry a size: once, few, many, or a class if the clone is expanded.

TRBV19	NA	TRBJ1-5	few	TGTGCCAGTAGTATAGATCGGGAAGGGATTCAGCCCCAGCATTTT	CASSIDREGIQPQHF
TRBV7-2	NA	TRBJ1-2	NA	TGTGCCAGCAGCCCAGCGGGCGGGGTCCCCCTGCCGACCTATGGCTACACCTTC	CASSPAGGVPLPTYGYTF
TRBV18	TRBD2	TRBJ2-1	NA	TGTGCCAGCTCACCTGGGACTAGCGGGACTCCACGCCACTCCTACAATGAGCAGTTCTTC	CASSPGTSGTPRHSYNEQFF
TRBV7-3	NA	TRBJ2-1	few	TGTGCCAGCAGCTTATTCCAGGGATTGTCCAATGAGCAGTTCTTC	CASSLFQGLSNEQFF
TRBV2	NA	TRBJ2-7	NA	TGTGCCAGCAGCCTTGAACGAGTTCAGACATTCTACGAGCAGTACTTC	CASSLERVQTFYEQYF
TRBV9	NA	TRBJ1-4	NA	TGTGCCAGCAGCGGTAGCGGGGGGGTGGGAGAAAAACTGTTTTTT	CASSGSGGVGEKLFF
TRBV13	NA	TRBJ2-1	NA	TGTGCCACCGGAGGGACAGAAGTCGGCGGCAGCTCCTACAATGAGCAGTTCTTC	CATGGTEVGGSSYNEQFF
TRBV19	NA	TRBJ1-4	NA	TGTGCCAGTACCCATAGAAGTACTAATGAAAAACTGTTTTTT	CASTHRSTNEKLFF
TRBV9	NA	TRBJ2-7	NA	TGTGCCAGCAGCCTCCCCCCGGGAGCCTACGAGCAGTACTTC	CASSLPPGAYEQYF
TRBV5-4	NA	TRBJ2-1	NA	TGTGCCAGCAGCTACGGAGGCGCCGGTTTCTTC	CASSYGGAGFF
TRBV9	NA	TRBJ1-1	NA	TGTGCCAGCAGCGAGACAGCCACCAGGCCCACTGAAGCTTTCTTT	CASSETATRPTEAFF
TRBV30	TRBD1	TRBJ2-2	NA	TGTGCCTGGAGTTCTTTCCGGGACAGCACCGGGGAGCTGTTTTTT	CAWSSFRDSTGELFF
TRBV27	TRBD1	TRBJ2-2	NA	TGTGCCAGCAGTTTTTCCCCCGGGACAGGGAAGGGGCCGAACACCGGGGAGCTGTTTTTT	CASSFSPGTGKGPNTGELFF
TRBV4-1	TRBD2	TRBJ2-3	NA	TGCGCCAGCAGGACCGGGAGGGGGAGCACAGATACGCAGTATTTT	CASRTGRGSTDTQYF
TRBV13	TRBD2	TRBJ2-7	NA	TGTGCCAGCAGCCCCAGCGGGAGTGCCTACGAGCAGTACTTC	CASSPSGSAYEQYF
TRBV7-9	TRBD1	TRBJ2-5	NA	TGTGCCAGCAGCACAGGGGTAGAGGAGACCCAGTACTTC	CASSTGVEETQYF
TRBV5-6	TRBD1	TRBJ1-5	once	TGTGCCAGCAGCTTACACAGGGGGCAGGAGCCCCAGCATTTT	CASSLHRGQEPQHF
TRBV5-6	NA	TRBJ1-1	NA	TGTGCCAGCAGCTTATTCGCAGGGGACACTGAAGCTTTCTTT	CASSLFAGDTEAFF